The rows below give T cell receptor beta chains drawn from one sample of a study of blood T cell repertoires in COVID-19. TCRdb's table, derived via immunoSEQ multiplex PCR, lists solely in-frame clones and lacks some. The data contain 100,000 to 150,000 clones, 90% to 95% of them singletons. Sequenced input: peripheral blood. Source of these receptors: a man in his fifties or sixties with COVID-19, enrolled during active disease. Both conserved end residues are trimmed from each CDR3. Each record gives: J gene, V gene, clone size, CDR3 protein. Clone size appears in some rows only: once, few, many, or a class for an expanded clone.

>TRBJ2-3|TRBV9|-
ASSVGPGFTDTQY
>TRBJ1-1|TRBV27|once
ASSLQFRGKDTEAF
>TRBJ1-2|TRBV18|-
ASSLQGAGGYT
>TRBJ2-1|TRBV9|-
ASSHSNAYNEQF
>TRBJ1-1|TRBV5-1|few
ASSKDRGRNTEAF
>TRBJ2-5|TRBV7-2|-
ASSPDREIQETQY
>TRBJ2-7|TRBV18|-
ASSPLSSGRDYEQY
>TRBJ1-1|TRBV9|-
ASSGGGVNTEAF
>TRBJ1-1|TRBV6-5|-
ASSYSRRANTEAF
>TRBJ2-6|TRBV28|-
ASTPGQGAGANVLT
>TRBJ2-2|TRBV6-5|once
ASRGGGTGELF
>TRBJ1-4|TRBV5-1|-
ASSETGSEKLF
>TRBJ1-2|TRBV6-5|-
ASSYSADGNYGYT
>TRBJ2-7|TRBV4-2|-
ASSQGDRASYEQY
>TRBJ1-5|TRBV19|-
ASSIRDRESQPQH
>TRBJ2-1|TRBV5-1|-
ASSRLAGYNEQF
>TRBJ2-2|TRBV18|-
ASSRDLNTGELF
>TRBJ1-1|TRBV2|-
ASHRELNTEAF
>TRBJ2-5|TRBV18|-
ASSMTGKDQETQY
>TRBJ2-3|TRBV6-5|-
ASSYRPLGKADTQY
>TRBJ2-1|TRBV5-1|-
ASSLGLAGGSDNEQF
>TRBJ1-2|TRBV24-1|-
ATSEDRGDGYT
>TRBJ2-1|TRBV7-9|-
ASSSTPGGSYNEQF
>TRBJ1-2|TRBV2|medium-sized
ASSERGQGKGYT
>TRBJ1-1|TRBV5-1|-
ASSLGPGGLNTEAF